This T cell receptor (beta chain) was sequenced during a study of shared clonotypes between healthy human individuals. The CDR3 loop spans 16 amino acids. Trimming took 5 bases from V and 4 from J, leaving 18 bases between them. Germline CDR1 PRHDT, CDR2 FYEKMQ (reference sequence). Assay: immunoSEQ multiplex PCR; the TCRdb copy retains only in-frame clones and omits some. The sample includes millions of clones, more than 80% seen only once; the top ten take roughly 0.15%. Sequencing input: naive CD4+ T cells sorted from blood. Subset in this sample: CD45RA+ positively selected. V is TRBV13 and J is TRBJ2-1, with D possibly being TRBD2 (6 bases). The receptor comes from a man between 18 and 29 years old in good health. CDR3 in DNA: TGTGCCAGCAGCGGGCCTCGGAGGGGCGGGTACAATGAGCAGTTCTTC. It is translated as CASSGPRRGGYNEQFF. Using reference TRBV13 and TRBJ2-1 for the parts outside the CDR3, the full variable domain is AAGVIQSPRHLIKEKRETATLKCYPIPRHDTVYWYQQGPGQDPQFLISFYEKMQSDKGSIPDRFSAQQFSDYHSELNMSSLELGDSALYFCASSGPRRGGYNEQFFGPGTRLTVL.